Each of the 6 T cell receptor beta chains below was sequenced from the same sample in a study of vaccination effects on CD4 cells after COVID-19. Pools of viral peptides were used by the ViraFEST assay to expand antigen-specific CD4+ T cells ahead of sequencing. When around nine days of culture had elapsed, CD4+ T cells were isolated. No cognate antigen is known for these TCRs. TCRdb keeps only in-frame clones here, not all; method: immunoSEQ multiplex PCR. The profile covers 30,000 or so clones, with approximately 61% appearing a single time and 25% to 30% taken by the ten largest. Here the sequenced sample was CD4+ T cells from PBMCs cultured with HCoV-229E spike peptides, taken before COVID-19 vaccination. The receptors were gathered from a human donor who received a COVID-19 vaccine.

The genes are TRBV5-1 and TRBJ2-7; D possibly corresponds to TRBD1 (6 bases). The CDR3 spans 14 residues. Germline values: CDR1 SGHRS, CDR2 YFSETQ. Trimming took 4 bases from V and 3 from J, leaving 14 bases between them. CDR3 in DNA: TGCGCCAGCAGCCGGGACACCGCAAACTACGAGCAGTACTTC. This sequence encodes CASSRDTANYEQYF. Full variable domain (rest looked up from reference TRBV5-1 and TRBJ2-7): KAGVTQTPRYLIKTRGQQVTLSCSPISGHRSVSWYQQTPGQGLQFLFEYFSETQRNKGNFPGRFSGRQFSNSRSEMNVSTLELGDSALYLCASSRDTANYEQYFGPGTRLTVT.

V usage is TRBV10-3 and J usage is TRBJ2-1; D is possibly TRBD1 (6 bases). The length of the CDR3 is 15 residues. Trimming stripped 6 bases from V and 4 bases from J, with 16 bases between. Germline V gene lookup returns CDR1 ENHRY and CDR2 SYGVKD. CDR3 nucleotides: TGTGCCATCAGCTTCCAGGGGACGGGTTACAATGAGCAGTTCTTC. It yields the protein CAISFQGTGYNEQFF.

The J gene is TRBJ1-1, the V gene TRBV3-1 (or the pseudogene TRBV3-2), with D unclear. The CDR3 is 14 amino acids. CDR1 is LGHDT and CDR2 is YNNKEL in the germline V gene (reference sequence). V lost 4 bases, J lost 4 bases, and 13 bases lay in between. The CDR3 nucleotides read TGTGCCAGCAGCCCGCTCCGCGGCTCCACTGAAGCTTTCTTT. Translated, it gives CASSPLRGSTEAFF.

This sequence joins TRBV29-1 and TRBJ1-1, with TRBD1 matching 11 bases. Per the germline V gene, CDR1 is SQVTM and CDR2 is ANQGSEA. CDR3 length: 15 residues. After removal of 7 bases from V and 1 base from J, the junction contained 8 bases not matched to a gene. CDR3 DNA: TGCAGCGCAGCCGGGACAGGGGGTCGGAACACTGAAGCTTTCTTT. Its protein product is CSAAGTGGRNTEAFF. The full variable domain, completed using reference TRBV29-1 and TRBJ1-1, is SAVISQKPSRDICQRGTSLTIQCQVDSQVTMMFWYRQQPGQSLTLIATANQGSEATYESGFVIDKFPISRPNLTFSTLTVSNMSPEDSSIYLCSAAGTGGRNTEAFFGQGTRLTVV.

The chain carries TRBV19 and TRBJ1-5; D not certain. This CDR3 comprises 14 residues. CDR1 LNHDA and CDR2 SQIVND come from the germline V gene (reference sequence). Trimming shortened V by 4 bases and J by 2 bases, and 9 bases separated the two germline ends. The CDR3 DNA is TGTGCCAGTAGTACGGGGTCTCGCAATCAGCCCCAGCATTTT. It codes for CASSTGSRNQPQHF.

The rearrangement uses TRBV6-2 or TRBV6-3 and TRBJ2-1, with D uncertain. The CDR3 covers 17 residues. Germline CDR1 reads MNHEY; CDR2 reads SVGEGT. V lost 0 bases and J lost 5, with 17 bases in between. The CDR3 region has the DNA TGTGCCAGCAGTTACTCGTTCGGCGCCCCCGGTAACAATGAGCAGTTCTTC. Amino acids: CASSYSFGAPGNNEQFF.